Listed below are T cell receptor beta chains from one sample, sequenced in a study of response to subunit inactivated influenza vaccine. One entry per CDR3 protein, called by TCRdb with MiXCR from the RT-PCR reads. The table shows more than 450,000 distinct CDR3 sequences, with 6.5% to 8% occurring only once. This specimen was PBMCs from blood, taken less than 30 months after vaccination. These receptor sequences come from a man aged 50 to 69 who received an inactivated influenza vaccine. CDR3s include the opening cysteine and the closing phenylalanine or tryptophan. The D gene is left open where the match is weak. Where a row states a size, it is once, few, many or the class of an expanded clone; other rows omit it.

>TRBJ2-5|TRBV5-5|.|.
CASSLRPGPQETQYF
TGTGCCAGCAGCTTGCGCCCGGGGCCCCAAGAGACCCAGTACTTC
>TRBJ2-4|TRBV4-3|TRBD1|many
CASSQEGQGGIQYF
TGCGCCAGCAGCCAGGAAGGACAGGGCGGCATTCAGTACTTC
>TRBJ1-4|TRBV7-8|.|.
CASSLAGDRNEKLFF
TGTGCCAGCAGCTTAGCAGGAGACAGGAATGAAAAACTGTTTTTT
>TRBJ2-7|TRBV4-3|.|few
CASSQDSGAYEQYF
TGCGCCAGCAGCCAAGATTCGGGAGCCTACGAGCAGTACTTC
>TRBJ2-3|TRBV7-6|.|few
CASSSTGVETDTQYF
TGTGCCAGCAGCTCGACAGGCGTAGAAACAGATACGCAGTATTTT
>TRBJ2-3|TRBV27|TRBD2|many
CASRYAGTSGTDTQYF
TGTGCCAGCAGATATGCTGGGACTAGCGGAACAGATACGCAGTATTTT
>TRBJ2-3|TRBV15|TRBD2|many
CARTSGVTDTQYF
TGTGCCAGAACTAGCGGGGTCACAGATACGCAGTATTTT
>TRBJ2-5|TRBV2|TRBD2|.
CATGLEKETQYF
TGTGCCACCGGACTAGAAAAAGAGACCCAGTACTTC
>TRBJ2-1|TRBV4-2|TRBD2|few
CASSQETLAGSWNEQFF
TGTGCCAGCAGCCAAGAGACCCTAGCGGGGAGCTGGAATGAGCAGTTCTTC
>TRBJ2-1|TRBV7-8|TRBD1|few
CASSPGTGGYYEQFF
TGTGCCAGCAGCCCCGGGACAGGGGGCTATTATGAGCAGTTCTTC
>TRBJ2-1|TRBV3-1|.|.
CASSQDRAGSAYNEQFF
TGTGCCAGCAGCCAAGATAGGGCAGGGAGCGCCTACAATGAGCAGTTCTTC
>TRBJ2-5|TRBV15|.|few
CATSRTLQETQYF
TGTGCCACCAGCAGGACGCTCCAAGAGACCCAGTACTTC
>TRBJ2-7|TRBV12-3/TRBV12-4|.|few
CASRGRYEQYF
TGTGCCAGCAGGGGACGGTACGAGCAGTACTTC
>TRBJ1-1|TRBV5-1|TRBD1|many
CASSLQGADTEAFF
TGTGCCAGCAGCTTACAGGGGGCGGACACTGAAGCTTTCTTT
>TRBJ2-1|TRBV11-2|.|.
CASSIHRDGEQFF
TGTGCCAGCAGCATCCACAGGGACGGTGAGCAGTTCTTC
>TRBJ2-7|TRBV11-2|.|many
CASSLKGALRENEQYF
TGTGCCAGCAGTCTAAAAGGGGCCCTGAGGGAGAACGAGCAGTACTTC
>TRBJ2-2|TRBV5-1|TRBD1|many
CASSLAGQEAGELFF
TGCGCCAGCAGCTTGGCAGGACAGGAGGCCGGGGAGCTGTTTTTT
>TRBJ2-7|TRBV7-2|TRBD1|few
CASSAGGDRGHREQYF
TGTGCCAGCAGCGCGGGGGGGGACAGGGGGCATCGCGAGCAGTACTTC
>TRBJ2-1|TRBV11-2|TRBD2|many
CASSFSLAGAPTSSYNEQFF
TGTGCCAGCAGCTTCAGTCTAGCGGGAGCTCCGACGAGTTCCTACAATGAGCAGTTCTTC
>TRBJ2-7|TRBV15|.|.
CATSRDRANEQYF
TGTGCCACCAGCAGAGATAGGGCTAACGAGCAGTACTTC
>TRBJ2-1|TRBV11-2|.|many
CASSLFVSYNEQFF
TGTGCCAGCAGCTTATTTGTCTCCTACAATGAGCAGTTCTTC
>TRBJ2-3|TRBV29-1|.|few
CSGAGGQLADTQYF
TGCAGCGGAGCCGGGGGACAGCTTGCAGATACGCAGTATTTT
>TRBJ1-1|TRBV6-1|.|few
CATQIRGAGEAFF
TGTGCCACTCAAATTCGGGGGGCCGGAGAAGCTTTCTTT
>TRBJ1-6|TRBV7-9|.|few
CASSFGSGNSPLHF
TGTGCCAGCAGCTTCGGCTCGGGGAATTCACCCCTCCACTTT
>TRBJ2-7|TRBV6-2/TRBV6-3|.|few
CASSYPQAGGNYEQYF
TGTGCCAGCAGTTACCCCCAGGCCGGGGGAAACTACGAGCAGTACTTC
>TRBJ2-1|TRBV6-2/TRBV6-3|.|many
CASSYSDRATANEQFF
TGTGCCAGCAGTTACTCGGATCGGGCTACGGCCAATGAGCAGTTCTTC
>TRBJ2-2|TRBV6-5|.|few
CASSYSRQNTGELFF
TGTGCCAGCAGTTACTCGCGGCAGAACACCGGGGAGCTGTTTTTT
>TRBJ2-7|TRBV7-8|TRBD1|many
CASSRDRGRYEQYF
TGTGCCAGCAGCCGGGACAGGGGGCGCTACGAGCAGTACTTC